What follows are 15 T cell receptor beta chains derived from one specimen sequenced in a study of blood T cells in healthy people across ages. A second PCR, run for roughly 7 to 12 cycles, used a sample-barcoded 5' primer plus a J-beta primer mix. A single record per CDR3 protein comes from TCRdb applying MiXCR to the 5' RACE reads. The sample records fewer than 900,000 distinct CDR3 sequences, 35% to 40% being singletons. The sample was blood. Receptor source: a man aged 18 to 30 in good health.

This clonotype was observed a few times. The gene calls are TRBV7-9 and TRBJ2-3; the match to TRBD2 covers 8 bases. Germline trimming cut 4 bases from V and 3 bases from J; bases unmatched to any gene: 9. The CDR3 covers 16 residues. CDR1 is SEHNR and CDR2 is FQNEAQ in the germline V gene (reference sequence). The CDR3 is CASSYGGAGGTDTQYF. The DNA for the CDR3 is TGTGCCAGCAGCTACGGGGGGGCCGGCGGTACAGATACGCAGTATTTT.

In this sample, this clonotype turned up a few times. The rearrangement links TRBV4-3 to TRBJ1-2; D remains unclear. The germline V and J ends were trimmed by 6 bases and 7 bases, with 15 bases remaining between them. Germline V gene sequence: CDR1 LGHNA, CDR2 YSLEER. This CDR3 has 13 residues. The CDR3 is CASRPTADVGYTF. The CDR3 region has the DNA TGCGCCAGCAGACCAACAGCTGACGTTGGCTACACCTTC.

This clonotype was detected a few times. The V call is TRBV7-9, the J call TRBJ2-7; 9 bases match TRBD1. Germline values: CDR1 SEHNR, CDR2 FQNEAQ (reference sequence). The CDR3 runs 14 residues. V lost 7 bases and J lost 5; bases outside the gene matches: 9. CDR3 protein: CASTSGQGIDEQYF. DNA for the CDR3: TGTGCCAGCACCTCAGGACAGGGGATCGACGAGCAGTACTTC.

In its sample, this clonotype was seen a few times. The chain has TRBV12-3 or TRBV12-4 and TRBJ2-2; tentatively, D is TRBD2 (6 bases). With 6 bases removed from V and 1 base from J, the gap between germline ends came to 9 bases. CDR3 length equals 14 residues. CDR3: CASRNSGNTGELFF. The CDR3 nucleotides are TGTGCCAGCAGGAATAGCGGGAACACCGGGGAGCTGTTTTTT.

This clonotype was seen a handful of times. This chain joins TRBV4-3 and TRBJ2-1; possible D gene TRBD1, 7 bases. The J call may be wrong; the DNA end is better matched by TRBJ2-7. This CDR3 contains 16 residues. Germline values: CDR1 LGHNA, CDR2 YSLEER. This CDR3 is CASSQPPRGAGNEQYF. DNA of the CDR3: TGCGCCAGCAGCCAACCCCCCAGGGGGGCCGGCAATGAGCAGTACTTC.

This clonotype was counted between two and nine times. The chain uses TRBV6-2 or TRBV6-3 and TRBJ2-7; no clear D. Trimming took off 2 bases at V and 6 bases at J, with 5 bases between the two ends. The CDR3 extends over 11 amino acids. Germline values: CDR1 MNHEY, CDR2 SVGEGT. The CDR3 reads CASSYSSEQYF. The CDR3 DNA reads as TGTGCCAGCAGTTACAGCAGCGAGCAGTACTTC.

In its sample, this clonotype was seen a few times. This chain uses TRBV29-1 with TRBJ2-3; D perhaps matches TRBD2 (5 bases). The length of the CDR3 is 13 residues. The V and J ends lost 3 bases and 2 bases respectively, with 9 bases between them. CDR1 and CDR2 from the germline V gene are SQVTM and ANQGSEA. This chain's CDR3 is CSVDRGHTDTQYF. For the CDR3, the DNA is TGCAGCGTTGACCGGGGTCACACAGATACGCAGTATTTT.

This clonotype was recorded once. The V gene is TRBV4-1, the J gene TRBJ2-3; possibly TRBD1 or TRBD2 for D (5 bases each). CDR3 length: 16 amino acids. Germline lookup yields CDR1 MGHRA and CDR2 YSYEKL. V lost 1 base and J lost 3, with 14 bases in between. CDR3 amino acids: CASSQVSGAATDTQYF. DNA for the CDR3: TGCGCCAGCAGCCAAGTATCCGGGGCTGCGACAGATACGCAGTATTTT.

This clonotype was counted between two and nine times. The chain employs TRBV29-1 and TRBJ2-3; TRBD2 agrees at 7 bases. The CDR3 is 14 amino acids. Germline V lookup: CDR1 SQVTM, CDR2 ANQGSEA. V lost 1 base and J lost 5; bases outside the gene matches: 6. CDR3 protein: CSVEGATGGDTQYF. CDR3 nucleotides: TGCAGCGTTGAAGGCGCTACGGGGGGAGATACGCAGTATTTT.

The chain joins TRBV12-3 or TRBV12-4 to TRBJ2-2; TRBD2 is a possible D gene (6 bases). The CDR3 loop spans 14 amino acids. The V end was cut by 8 bases, the J end by 8 bases, with 18 bases between. The CDR3 nucleotides read TGTGCCAGCCATGGAGGTTCGGGGACTGGGGAGCTGTTTTTT. Translation gives CASHGGSGTGELFF.

Only a few counts were recorded for this clonotype. The rearrangement links TRBV12-3 or TRBV12-4 to TRBJ2-3, with TRBD1 matching over 7 bases. With 5 bases clipped from V and 5 bases from J, the junction kept 7 bases outside the gene matches. This CDR3 has 14 amino acids. DNA of the CDR3: TGTGCCAGCAGTCGCATCGGACAGGAAGATACGCAGTATTTT. This translates into CASSRIGQEDTQYF.

The chain employs TRBV20-1 and TRBJ2-3, with 10 bases fitting TRBD2. Germline CDR1 and CDR2: DFQATT and SNEGSKA (reference sequence). CDR3 length equals 18 residues. J lost 6 bases, V lost 6 bases, and 21 bases had no gene match. The CDR3 protein is CSASPASGGGIISDTQYF. The CDR3, as DNA: TGCAGTGCATCGCCGGCTAGCGGGGGAGGAATAATCTCGGATACGCAGTATTTT.

The V and J genes are TRBV2 and TRBJ1-2; no reliable D call. Germline V gives CDR1 SNHLY, CDR2 FYNNEI. Trimming stripped 6 bases from V and 1 base from J, with 15 bases between. The CDR3 extends over 15 amino acids. CDR3 DNA sequence: TGTGCCAGCAGAGGTTTGGATCGGATTAACTATGGCTACACCTTC. Translating gives CASRGLDRINYGYTF.

This clonotype was found a few times. The V and J genes are TRBV20-1 and TRBJ2-1, with 11 bases that match TRBD2. The CDR3 consists of 13 residues. Germline-derived CDR1 and CDR2 are DFQATT and SNEGSKA (reference sequence). V shed 6 bases and J 9 bases; nucleotides not matched to a gene: 7. CDR3 DNA: TGCAGTGCGCGAGGACTAGCGGGTCGTGAGCAGTTCTTC. Translating gives CSARGLAGREQFF.

Note on this clonotype: A much larger clone lies one base from this, so it may be a read error. V usage is TRBV7-2 and J usage is TRBJ2-3; no reliable D call. The germline gives CDR1 SGHTA, CDR2 FQGNSA. The CDR3 is 14 amino acids. V lost 7 bases to trimming and J lost 4 bases, with 15 bases between them. The CDR3 reads CASILRTSSDTQYF. Here the CDR3 DNA reads TGTGCCAGCATCTTGAGGACCTCCTCAGATACGCAGTATTTT.